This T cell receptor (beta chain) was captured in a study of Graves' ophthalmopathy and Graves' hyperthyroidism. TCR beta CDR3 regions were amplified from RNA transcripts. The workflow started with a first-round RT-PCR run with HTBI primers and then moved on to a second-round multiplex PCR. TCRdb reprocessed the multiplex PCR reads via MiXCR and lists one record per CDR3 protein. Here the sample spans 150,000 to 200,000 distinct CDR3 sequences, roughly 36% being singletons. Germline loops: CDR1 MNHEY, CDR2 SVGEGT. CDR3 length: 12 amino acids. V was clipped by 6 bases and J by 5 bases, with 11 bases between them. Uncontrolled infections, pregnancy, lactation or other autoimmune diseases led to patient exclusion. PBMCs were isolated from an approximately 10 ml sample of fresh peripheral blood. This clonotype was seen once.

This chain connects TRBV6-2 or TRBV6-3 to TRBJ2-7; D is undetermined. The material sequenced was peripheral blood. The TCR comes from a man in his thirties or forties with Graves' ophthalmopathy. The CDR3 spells CASSPSRNEQYF. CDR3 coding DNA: TGTGCCAGCAGCCCATCTAGAAACGAGCAGTACTTC.